Following are 2 T cell receptor beta chains from one sample sequenced in a study of blood T cell repertoires in COVID-19. Only in-frame clones appear in the TCRdb table, and some are missing; sequencing was by immunoSEQ multiplex PCR. The data contain 210,000 or so clones, 85% to 90% of them singletons. The sequencing input was peripheral blood. The receptors were sampled from a man younger than 30 with active or convalescent COVID-19.

The gene calls are TRBV30 and TRBJ2-7; perhaps TRBD2 as D (5 bases). This CDR3 spans 14 amino acids. The V end lost 0 bases, the J end lost 0 bases, and 9 bases lay between the germline ends. The germline CDR1 and CDR2 sequences are GTSNPN and SVGIG (reference sequence). The DNA for the CDR3 is TGTGCCTGGAGTGTAACGGGAAGCTCCTACGAGCAGTACTTC. It yields the protein CAWSVTGSSYEQYF.

V usage is TRBV7-3 and J usage is TRBJ2-3, with D tentatively TRBD2 (5 bases). There are 16 residues in the CDR3. CDR1 is SGHTA and CDR2 is FQGTGA in the germline V gene. V shed 3 bases and J shed 0 bases, with 13 bases lying between them. The CDR3 is CASSFGIAPSTDTQYF. CDR3 sequence (DNA): TGTGCCAGCAGCTTTGGGATAGCGCCGAGCACAGATACGCAGTATTTT.